The clone carrying this T cell receptor (beta chain) occurred a few times. The antigen remains unidentified. This sequence may be a read error, since a much larger clone differs from it by one base. CDR1 and CDR2 from the germline V gene are DFQATT and SNEGSKA (reference sequence). CDR3 length: 14 amino acids. These data belong to a study of breast tumors, draining lymph nodes, adjacent tissues. The study, taken as a whole, reports: Tumor T cell lymph node origin was a supported hypothesis, not proven.

The lymph nodes were axillary draining lymph nodes from breast cancer patients. One entry per CDR3 protein results from TCRdb running MiXCR on the multiplex PCR reads. The data show about 170,000 distinct CDR3 sequences, 30% to 40% seen once. The rearrangement links TRBV20-1 to TRBJ2-7; TRBD2 matches 10 bases. This sequence was found in a female donor with breast cancer. Some clones in this sample may be carry-over from other donors' samples. Sequenced sample: axillary lymph node tissue. The DNA for the CDR3 is TGCAGTGTCACTAGCGGGATTAGCTCCTCCGAGCAGTACTTC. Protein product: CSVTSGISSSEQYF.